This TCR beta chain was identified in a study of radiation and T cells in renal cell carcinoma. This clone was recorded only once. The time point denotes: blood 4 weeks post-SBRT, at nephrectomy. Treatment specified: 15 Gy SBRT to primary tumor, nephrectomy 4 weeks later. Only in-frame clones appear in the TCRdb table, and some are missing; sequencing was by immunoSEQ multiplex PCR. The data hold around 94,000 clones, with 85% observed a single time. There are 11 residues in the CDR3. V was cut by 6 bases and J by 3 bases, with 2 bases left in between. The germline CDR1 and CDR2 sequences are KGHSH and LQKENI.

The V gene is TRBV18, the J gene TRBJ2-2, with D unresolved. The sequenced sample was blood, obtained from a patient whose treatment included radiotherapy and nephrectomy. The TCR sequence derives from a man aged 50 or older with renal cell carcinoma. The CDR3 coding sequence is TGTGCCAGCTCTGACACCGGGGAGCTGTTTTTT. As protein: CASSDTGELFF. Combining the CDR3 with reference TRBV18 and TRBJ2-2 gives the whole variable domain NAGVMQNPRHLVRRRGQEARLRCSPMKGHSHVYWYRQLPEEGLKFMVYLQKENIIDESGMPKERFSAEFPKEGPSILRIQQVVRGDSAAYFCASSDTGELFFGEGSRLTVL.